Below, one TCR beta chain is given with its context. The data were obtained in a study of blood T cell repertoires in COVID-19. The V gene lost 2 bases and the J gene lost 7 bases, with 9 bases spanning the gap. The germline CDR1 and CDR2 sequences are SEHNR and FQNEAQ (reference sequence). This CDR3 spans 14 amino acids. Libraries were prepared by immunoSEQ multiplex PCR; TCRdb keeps only in-frame clonotypes and omits some of them. The sample lists some 330,000 clones, approximately 89% occurring once. This clonotype was obtained from a man in his forties in a cohort exposed to, infected with or recovered from COVID-19 (not recorded which). The chain recombines TRBV7-9 with TRBJ1-6; D is unclear. The specimen was PBMCs or T cells enriched from blood (not recorded which). CDR3 in DNA: TGTGCCAGCAGCTTACCCCGGTCCAATTCACCCCTCCACTTT. Its protein product is CASSLPRSNSPLHF.